This T cell receptor (beta chain) was retrieved from a study of response to subunit inactivated influenza vaccine (dated by TCRdb to the late 2010s). Concerning the study at large: Deep quantitative T cell receptor repertoire profiling was used in the study to track responses to a trivalent subunit inactivated influenza vaccine. Overall study outcomes, separate from this receptor: The authors proposed that each seasonal influenza vaccination may bring in only a limited number of new T cells.

Details on this clonotype: Its antigen specificity is not known. No quality values exist for individual bases; no much larger clone is one base distant.

The receptor library was made with RT-PCR. The sequencing machine was an Illumina HiSeq 2500. TCRdb applied fastp at Q25 and MiXCR to the public reads, then kept only in-frame beta chains. Each CDR3 protein gets just one entry, which takes the most common genes and DNA from the rows behind it. The sample records 500,000 to 750,000 distinct CDR3 sequences, 12% to 15% of which are singletons. More than 9.5% of the sample rests with the top ten. A distance of 7 bases separates the germline ends of V and J, which lose 2 bases and 8 bases respectively. From a lookup of the germline V gene, CDR1 and CDR2 are MNHEY and SVGEGT. The CDR3 sequence holds 12 residues, the cysteine and phenylalanine included. CDR3 DNA only is kept here, 36 bases in frame from base 1.

The rearrangement joined TRBV6-2 or TRBV6-3 to TRBJ2-4, and possibly TRBD1, on 5 matching bases. The sequence was collected from a man aged 50 or older who received an inactivated influenza vaccine. Donor details come from another sample of the same person, matched by shared clones. Sequenced material: PBMCs from blood, taken approximately 13 days after vaccination. The bases read TGTGCCAGCAGTTACAGCAGGGACATTCAGTACTTC. This encodes CASSYSRDIQYF.